The 2 T cell receptor beta chains listed next were all sequenced from one sample in a study of cytomegalovirus exposure and HLA in healthy donors. This table comes from immunoSEQ multiplex PCR, and its TCRdb copy is limited to in-frame clones, with some not included. This table holds around 190,000 clones, roughly 86% found once. Input material: PBMCs. Receptor source: a woman aged 18-29 years in good health and CMV-seronegative.

V and J are TRBV6-1 and TRBJ1-5, with 9 bases that match TRBD1. CDR1 and CDR2 from the germline V gene are MNHNS and SASEGT. The CDR3 has 15 residues. After removal of 6 bases from V and 7 bases from J, the junction contained 10 bases not matched to a gene. Here the CDR3 reads CASRATGGMDQPQHF. In nucleotides, the CDR3 is TGTGCCAGCAGGGCGACAGGGGGGATGGACCAGCCCCAGCATTTT.

This clone was found a few times. The gene calls are TRBV30 and TRBJ1-3, with 8 bases aligning to TRBD1. The V segment lost 3 bases and the J segment 0 bases; nucleotides outside the gene matches: 7. Germline V lookup: CDR1 GTSNPN, CDR2 SVGIG (reference sequence). CDR3 size: 16 residues. The CDR3 here is CAWSTQGGASGNTIYF. CDR3 in DNA: TGTGCCTGGAGCACACAGGGGGGTGCCTCTGGAAACACCATATATTTT.